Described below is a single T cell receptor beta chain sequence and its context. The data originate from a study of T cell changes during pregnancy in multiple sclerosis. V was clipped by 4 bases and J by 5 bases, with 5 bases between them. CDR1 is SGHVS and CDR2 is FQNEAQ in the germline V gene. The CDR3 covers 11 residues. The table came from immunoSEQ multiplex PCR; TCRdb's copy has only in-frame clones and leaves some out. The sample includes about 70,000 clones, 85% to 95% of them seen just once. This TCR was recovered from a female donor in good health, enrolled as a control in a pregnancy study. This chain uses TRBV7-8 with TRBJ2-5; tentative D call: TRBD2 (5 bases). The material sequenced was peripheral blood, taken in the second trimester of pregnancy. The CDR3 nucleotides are TGTGCCAGCAGCTCGGGGGAGACCCAGTACTTC. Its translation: CASSSGETQYF.